Reported below is one T cell receptor (beta chain). Its target is unknown. Unmatched junction bases numbered 1, after V lost 4 bases and J lost 2 bases. From germline, CDR1 is SEHNR and CDR2 FQNEAQ (reference sequence). The CDR3 length is 14 residues. The data were obtained in a study of long-term antiretroviral therapy in people with HIV. Researchers report immunoSEQ v3.0 was run at survey level. The assay was immunoSEQ multiplex PCR, and TCRdb's table has in-frame clones only and misses some. The sample has about 27,000 clones; roughly 85% are singletons. Study outcomes and limitations: Clones that had undergone expansion before ART dominated the repertoire at all time points.

This clonotype was obtained from a man younger than 30 with HIV. The chain couples TRBV7-9 to TRBJ1-3; 8 nucleotides line up with TRBD1. Sample: unsorted PBMCs, taken 0.8 years before starting antiretroviral therapy. The CDR3 spells CASSWDRTGNTIYF. For the CDR3, the DNA is TGTGCCAGCAGCTGGGACAGGACTGGAAACACCATATATTTT.